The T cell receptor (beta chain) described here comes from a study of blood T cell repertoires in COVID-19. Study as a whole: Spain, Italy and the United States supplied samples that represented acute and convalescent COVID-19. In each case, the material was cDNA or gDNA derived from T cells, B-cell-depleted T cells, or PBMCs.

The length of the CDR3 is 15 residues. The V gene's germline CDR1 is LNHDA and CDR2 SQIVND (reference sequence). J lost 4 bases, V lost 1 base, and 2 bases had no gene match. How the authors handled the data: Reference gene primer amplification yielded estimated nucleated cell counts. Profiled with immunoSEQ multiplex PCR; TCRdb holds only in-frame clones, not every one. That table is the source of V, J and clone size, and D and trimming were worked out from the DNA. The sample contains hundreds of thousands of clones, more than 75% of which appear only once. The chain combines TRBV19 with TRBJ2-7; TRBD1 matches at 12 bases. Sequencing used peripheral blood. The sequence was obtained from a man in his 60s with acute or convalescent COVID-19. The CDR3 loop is CASSIGDRGRYEQYF. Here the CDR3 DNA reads TGTGCCAGTAGTATAGGGGACAGGGGGCGGTACGAGCAGTACTTC.